This T cell receptor (beta chain) was profiled in a study of shared clonotypes between healthy human individuals. Losses at the gene ends were 1 base for V and 6 bases for J; bases not matched to a gene: 0. Germline V CDR1 and CDR2: GTSNPN, SVGIG (reference sequence). This CDR3 comprises 13 residues. Clones were sequenced by immunoSEQ multiplex PCR, and TCRdb holds only the in-frame ones, with some missing. The table shows around 2.1 million clones, with around 95% occurring only once. To note about this clone: Other DNA sequences in this specimen translate into the identical CDR3.

The sequence derives from a man aged 18 to 29 in good health. The sample taken for sequencing was naive CD4+ T cells sorted from blood. Subset given: CD45RA+ positively selected. The chain couples TRBV30 to TRBJ2-2; 9 bases fit TRBD2. CDR3 in amino acids: CAWSASGAGELFF. CDR3 bases: TGTGCCTGGAGTGCTAGCGGGGCCGGGGAGCTGTTTTTT.